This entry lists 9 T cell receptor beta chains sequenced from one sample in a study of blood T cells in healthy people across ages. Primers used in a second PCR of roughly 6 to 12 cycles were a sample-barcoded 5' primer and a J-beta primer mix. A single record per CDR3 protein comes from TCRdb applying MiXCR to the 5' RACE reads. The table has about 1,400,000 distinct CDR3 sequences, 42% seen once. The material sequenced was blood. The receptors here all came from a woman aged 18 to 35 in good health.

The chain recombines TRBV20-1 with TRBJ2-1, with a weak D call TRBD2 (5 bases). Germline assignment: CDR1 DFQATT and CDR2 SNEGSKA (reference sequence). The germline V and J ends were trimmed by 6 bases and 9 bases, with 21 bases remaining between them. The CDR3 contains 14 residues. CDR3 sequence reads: CSARSPGLGSEQFF. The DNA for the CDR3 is TGCAGTGCCCGTAGTCCTGGACTGGGAAGTGAGCAGTTCTTC.

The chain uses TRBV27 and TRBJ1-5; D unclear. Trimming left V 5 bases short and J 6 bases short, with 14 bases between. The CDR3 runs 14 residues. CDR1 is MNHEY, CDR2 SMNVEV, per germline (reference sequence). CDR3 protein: CASSADVAGQPQHF. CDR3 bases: TGTGCCAGCAGTGCGGACGTTGCCGGTCAGCCCCAGCATTTT.

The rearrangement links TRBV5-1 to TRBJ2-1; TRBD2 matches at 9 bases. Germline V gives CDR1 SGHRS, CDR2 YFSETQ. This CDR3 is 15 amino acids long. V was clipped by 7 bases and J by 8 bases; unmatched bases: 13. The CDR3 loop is CASFELAGGLDEQFF. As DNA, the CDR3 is TGCGCCAGCTTCGAACTGGCGGGAGGGCTAGATGAGCAGTTCTTC.

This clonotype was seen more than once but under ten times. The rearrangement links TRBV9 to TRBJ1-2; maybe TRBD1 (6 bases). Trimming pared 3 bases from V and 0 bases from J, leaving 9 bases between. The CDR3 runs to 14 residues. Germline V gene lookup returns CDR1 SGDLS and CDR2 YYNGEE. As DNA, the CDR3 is TGTGCCAGCAGCGGACAGGTTACTAACTATGGCTACACCTTC. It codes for CASSGQVTNYGYTF. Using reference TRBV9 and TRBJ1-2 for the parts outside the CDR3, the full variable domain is DSGVTQTPKHLITATGQRVTLRCSPRSGDLSVYWYQQSLDQGLQFLIQYYNGEERAKGNILERFSAQQFPDLHSELNLSSLELGDSALYFCASSGQVTNYGYTFGSGTRLTVV.

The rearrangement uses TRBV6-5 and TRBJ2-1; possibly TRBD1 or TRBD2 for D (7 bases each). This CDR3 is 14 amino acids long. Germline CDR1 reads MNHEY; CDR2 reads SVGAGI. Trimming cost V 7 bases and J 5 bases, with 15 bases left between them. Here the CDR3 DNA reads TGTGCCAGCAAGGGAGGGGGCAAACACAATGAGCAGTTCTTC. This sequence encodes CASKGGGKHNEQFF.

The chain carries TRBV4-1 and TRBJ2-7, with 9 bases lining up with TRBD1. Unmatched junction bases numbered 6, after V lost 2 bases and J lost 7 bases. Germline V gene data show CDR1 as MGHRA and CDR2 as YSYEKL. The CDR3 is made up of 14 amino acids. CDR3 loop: CASSQRDRVREQYF. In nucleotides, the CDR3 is TGCGCCAGCAGCCAACGGGACAGGGTAAGGGAGCAGTACTTC.

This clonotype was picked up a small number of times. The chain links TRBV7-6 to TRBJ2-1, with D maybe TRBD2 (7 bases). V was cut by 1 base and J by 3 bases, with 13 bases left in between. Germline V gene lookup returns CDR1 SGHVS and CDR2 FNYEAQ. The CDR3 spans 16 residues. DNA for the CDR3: TGTGCCAGCAGCTTAGAGGGGGGGGAGGGCTACAATGAGCAGTTCTTC. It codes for CASSLEGGEGYNEQFF.

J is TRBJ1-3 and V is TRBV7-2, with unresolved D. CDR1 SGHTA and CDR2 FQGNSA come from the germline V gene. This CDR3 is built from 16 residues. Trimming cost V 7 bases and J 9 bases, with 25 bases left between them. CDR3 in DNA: TGTGCCAGCACCCTAAATCCCTGGGCGGGGAGTGGCACCATATATTTT. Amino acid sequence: CASTLNPWAGSGTIYF.

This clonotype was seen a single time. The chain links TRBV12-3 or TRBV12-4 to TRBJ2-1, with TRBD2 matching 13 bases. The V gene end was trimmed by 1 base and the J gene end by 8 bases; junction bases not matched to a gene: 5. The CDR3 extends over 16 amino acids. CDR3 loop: CASSLGTSGRADEQFF. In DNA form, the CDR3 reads TGTGCCAGCAGTTTAGGGACTAGCGGGAGAGCGGATGAGCAGTTCTTC.